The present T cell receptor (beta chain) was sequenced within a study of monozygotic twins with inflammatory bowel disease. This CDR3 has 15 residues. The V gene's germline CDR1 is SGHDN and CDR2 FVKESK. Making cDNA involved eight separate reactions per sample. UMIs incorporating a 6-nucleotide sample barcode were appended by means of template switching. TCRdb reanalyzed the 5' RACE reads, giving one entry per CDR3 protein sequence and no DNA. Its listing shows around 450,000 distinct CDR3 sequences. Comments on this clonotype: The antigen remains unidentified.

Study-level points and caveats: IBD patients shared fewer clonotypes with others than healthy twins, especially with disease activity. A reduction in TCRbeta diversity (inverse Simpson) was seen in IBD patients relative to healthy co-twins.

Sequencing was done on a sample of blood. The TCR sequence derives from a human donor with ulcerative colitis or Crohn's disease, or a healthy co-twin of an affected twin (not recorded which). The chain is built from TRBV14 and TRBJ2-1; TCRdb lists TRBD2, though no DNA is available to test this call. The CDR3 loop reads CASSPPNFSGGEKFF.